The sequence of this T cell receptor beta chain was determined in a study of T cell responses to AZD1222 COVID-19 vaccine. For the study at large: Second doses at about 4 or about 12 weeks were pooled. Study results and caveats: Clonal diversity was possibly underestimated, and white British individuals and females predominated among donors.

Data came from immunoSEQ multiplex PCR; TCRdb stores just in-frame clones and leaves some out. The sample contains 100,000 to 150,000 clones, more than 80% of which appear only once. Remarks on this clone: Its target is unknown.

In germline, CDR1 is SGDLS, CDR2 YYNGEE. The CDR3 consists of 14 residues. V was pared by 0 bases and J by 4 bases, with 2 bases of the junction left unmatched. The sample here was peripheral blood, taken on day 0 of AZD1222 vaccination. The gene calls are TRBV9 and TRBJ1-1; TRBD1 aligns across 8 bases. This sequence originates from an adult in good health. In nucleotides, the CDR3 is TGTGCCAGCAGCGTAGGCACAGGGGGCACTGAAGCTTTCTTT. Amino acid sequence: CASSVGTGGTEAFF. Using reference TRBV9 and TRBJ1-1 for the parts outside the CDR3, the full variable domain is DSGVTQTPKHLITATGQRVTLRCSPRSGDLSVYWYQQSLDQGLQFLIQYYNGEERAKGNILERFSAQQFPDLHSELNLSSLELGDSALYFCASSVGTGGTEAFFGQGTRLTVV.